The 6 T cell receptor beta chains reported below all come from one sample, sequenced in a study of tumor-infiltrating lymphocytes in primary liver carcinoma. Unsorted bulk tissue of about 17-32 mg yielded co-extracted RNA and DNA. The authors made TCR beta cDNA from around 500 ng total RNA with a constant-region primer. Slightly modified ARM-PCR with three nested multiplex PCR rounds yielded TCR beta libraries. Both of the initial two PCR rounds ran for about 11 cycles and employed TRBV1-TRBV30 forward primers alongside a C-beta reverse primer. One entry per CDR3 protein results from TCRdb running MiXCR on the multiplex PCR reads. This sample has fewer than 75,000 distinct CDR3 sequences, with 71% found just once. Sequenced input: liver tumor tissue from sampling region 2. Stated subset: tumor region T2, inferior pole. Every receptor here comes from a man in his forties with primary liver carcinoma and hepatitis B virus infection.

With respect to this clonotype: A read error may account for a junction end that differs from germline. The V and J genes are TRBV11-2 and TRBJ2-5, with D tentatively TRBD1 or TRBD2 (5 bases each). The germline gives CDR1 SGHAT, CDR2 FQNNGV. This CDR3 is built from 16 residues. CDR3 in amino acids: CVSSQTPDEGKETPYF. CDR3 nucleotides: TGTGTCAGCAGCCAAACTCCTGACGAGGGGAAAGAGACCCCGTACTTC.

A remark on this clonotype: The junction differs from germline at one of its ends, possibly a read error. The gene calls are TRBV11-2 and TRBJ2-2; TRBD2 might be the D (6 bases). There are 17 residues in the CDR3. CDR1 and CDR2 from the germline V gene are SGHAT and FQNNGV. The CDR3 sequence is CASKLALGGPNTVELFF. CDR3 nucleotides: TGTGCCAGCAAATTAGCATTAGGAGGGCCGAACACCGTGGAGCTGTTTTTT.

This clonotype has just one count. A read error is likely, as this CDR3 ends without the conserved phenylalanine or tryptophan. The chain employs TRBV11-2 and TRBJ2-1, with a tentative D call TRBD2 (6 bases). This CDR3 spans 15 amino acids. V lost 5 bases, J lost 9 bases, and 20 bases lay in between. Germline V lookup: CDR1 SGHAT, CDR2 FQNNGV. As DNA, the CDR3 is TGTGCCAGCAGCCTCCAGCAGGAGGGATTGGGTGAGCAGTTCTTA. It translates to CASSLQQEGLGEQFL.

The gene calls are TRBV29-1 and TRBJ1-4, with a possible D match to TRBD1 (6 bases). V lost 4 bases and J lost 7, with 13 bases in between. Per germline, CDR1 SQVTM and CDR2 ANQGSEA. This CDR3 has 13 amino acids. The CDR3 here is CSVGRGRSEKLFF. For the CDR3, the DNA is TGCAGCGTTGGCCGGGGGCGGAGTGAAAAACTGTTTTTT.

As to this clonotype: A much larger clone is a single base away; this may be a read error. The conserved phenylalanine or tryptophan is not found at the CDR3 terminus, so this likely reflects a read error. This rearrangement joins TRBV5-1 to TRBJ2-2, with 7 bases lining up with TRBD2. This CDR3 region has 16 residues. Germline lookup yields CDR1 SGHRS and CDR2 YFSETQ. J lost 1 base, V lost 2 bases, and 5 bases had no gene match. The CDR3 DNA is TGCGCCAGCAGCTTCCGCACTAGCGAGAACACCGGGGAGCTGTTTTTA. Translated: CASSFRTSENTGELFL.

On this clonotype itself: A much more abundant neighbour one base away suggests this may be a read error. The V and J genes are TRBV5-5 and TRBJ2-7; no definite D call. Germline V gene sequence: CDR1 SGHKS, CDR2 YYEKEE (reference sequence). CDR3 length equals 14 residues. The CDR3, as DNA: TGTACCAGCAGCTTGGAAGGGAACCCCTACGAGCAGTACTTC. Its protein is CTSSLEGNPYEQYF.